This T cell receptor (beta chain) appears in the sequencing data of a study of graft-versus-host responses after intestinal transplantation. General study findings and limits: Subjects displaying graft-donor T cell macrochimerism possessed elevated graft-versus-host to host-versus-graft clonal ratios inside allografts.

About this clone itself: The target antigen is unknown.

This table comes from immunoSEQ multiplex PCR, and its TCRdb copy is limited to in-frame clones, with some not included. The data show about 110,000 clones, roughly 95% seen once. Germline V gene sequence: CDR1 MNHNY, CDR2 SVGAGI (reference sequence). With 5 bases clipped from V and 4 bases from J, the junction kept 7 bases outside the gene matches. The CDR3 contains 15 residues. This clonotype was sampled from a human donor who received an intestinal transplant. This sequence joins TRBV6-6 and TRBJ2-2, with 7 bases that match TRBD2. This specimen consisted of unstimulated CD8+ T cells sorted from spleen or lymph node cells, obtained before intestinal transplant. The CDR3 region has the DNA TGTGCCAGCAGTGGCAGCGGGGTGATCACCGGGGAGCTGTTTTTT. Its translation: CASSGSGVITGELFF.